This T cell receptor (beta chain) was found in a study of a mutant IDH1 vaccine in newly diagnosed glioma. This clone has only a few counts. Its target is unknown. Regarding the study as a whole: The study observed vaccine-induced immune responses in 90% to 95% of patients.

Time point given: baseline, week 1 (first vaccination visit). Treatment indicated: pre-vaccination baseline after standard-of-care therapy. Sequencing used immunoSEQ multiplex PCR; TCRdb keeps in-frame clones, though not all of them. The sample shows about 50,000 clones, 70% to 90% of them seen only once. V was cut by 8 bases and J by 1 base, with 11 bases left in between. Germline V lookup: CDR1 SGHTA, CDR2 FQGTGA. CDR3 size: 13 residues. The source was PBMCs, collected from a glioma patient treated with radiotherapy, temozolomide or both. This rearrangement joins TRBV7-3 to TRBJ1-1, with a weak D call TRBD1 (5 bases). This TCR was sampled from a man between 40 and 49 years old with glioma. In DNA, the CDR3 is TGTGCCAGCTCGGCGAGGGGGAACACTGAAGCTTTCTTT. The encoded protein is CASSARGNTEAFF.